Listed below are T cell receptor beta chains from one sample, sequenced in a study of T cells after yellow fever vaccination. MiXCR was run by TCRdb on the 5' RACE reads, yielding one entry per CDR3 protein. The profile shows 110,000 or so distinct CDR3 sequences, 5.5% to 8% of them singletons. Here the sequenced sample was CD4+ T cells sorted from PBMCs, taken around 45 days after the first yellow fever vaccination. The source is a man between 18 and 29 years old who received the YFV17D yellow fever vaccine. Both conserved end residues are trimmed from each CDR3. Each record gives: J gene, clone size, V gene, CDR3 protein. Only part of the rows carry a size: once, few, many, or a class if the clone is expanded.

J: TRBJ1-4; size: many; V: TRBV10-3; CDR3: AISLTGGGGEKLF
J: TRBJ1-1; size: NA; V: TRBV4-1; CDR3: ASSPRNIANTEAF
J: TRBJ1-4; size: many; V: TRBV5-5; CDR3: ASSLGTGGGDEKLF
J: TRBJ1-6; size: many; V: TRBV6-5; CDR3: ASSLGPINSPLH
J: TRBJ2-1; size: many; V: TRBV24-1; CDR3: ATSDFRHPYNEQF
J: TRBJ1-4; size: many; V: TRBV6-5; CDR3: ASSPGTGNEKLF
J: TRBJ1-1; size: many; V: TRBV20-1; CDR3: SARGMGQGNTEAF
J: TRBJ1-6; size: many; V: TRBV20-1; CDR3: SAPTELNSPLH
J: TRBJ1-1; size: many; V: TRBV11-2; CDR3: ASSLELGHVEAF
J: TRBJ1-2; size: NA; V: TRBV5-6; CDR3: ASSPGNHGYT
J: TRBJ2-1; size: many; V: TRBV7-7; CDR3: ASSRSGTRPNEQF
J: TRBJ1-2; size: NA; V: TRBV20-1; CDR3: SASFTVTHYGYT
J: TRBJ2-1; size: many; V: TRBV5-1; CDR3: ASSFISSSYNEQF
J: TRBJ2-1; size: few; V: TRBV5-5; CDR3: ASSLMGSSYNEQF
J: TRBJ1-5; size: many; V: TRBV12-3/TRBV12-4; CDR3: ASRSDRGYNQPQH
J: TRBJ2-3; size: many; V: TRBV4-3; CDR3: ASSQGRLDTQY
J: TRBJ1-5; size: many; V: TRBV19; CDR3: ASSIFGEQPQH
J: TRBJ1-5; size: NA; V: TRBV4-2; CDR3: ASSQAEGRNQPQH